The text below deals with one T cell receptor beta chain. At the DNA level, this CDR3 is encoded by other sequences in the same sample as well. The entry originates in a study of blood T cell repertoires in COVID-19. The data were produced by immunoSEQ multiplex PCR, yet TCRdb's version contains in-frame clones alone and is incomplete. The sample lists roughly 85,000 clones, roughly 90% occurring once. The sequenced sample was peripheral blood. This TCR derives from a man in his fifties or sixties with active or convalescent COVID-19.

The CDR3 sequence: CASSFRGQGYNEQFF. CDR3 nucleotides: TGCGCCAGCAGCTTCCGGGGACAGGGGTATAATGAGCAGTTCTTC. This chain links TRBV5-1 with TRBJ2-1, with 10 nucleotides matching TRBD1. Germline CDR1 SGHRS, CDR2 YFSETQ. With 2 bases clipped from V and 7 bases from J, the junction kept 6 bases outside the gene matches. This CDR3 has 15 residues.